The 14 T cell receptor beta chains reported below all come from one sample, sequenced in a study of cytomegalovirus exposure and HLA in healthy donors. Researchers ran the PCR with 60 Vbeta and 13 Jbeta primers. Method: immunoSEQ multiplex PCR; TCRdb's copy keeps in-frame clones and lacks some. Its table records 91,000 or so clones. The sample taken for sequencing was PBMCs. The receptors originated from a woman aged 25 to 39 in good health and CMV-seronegative.

This chain uses TRBV4-1 with TRBJ2-7, with D possibly TRBD2 on 6 matching bases. Trimming stripped 0 bases from V and 2 bases from J, with 14 bases between. The CDR3 is made up of 16 amino acids. Germline V CDR1 and CDR2: MGHRA, YSYEKL. The CDR3 sequence is CASSQDLASVTYEQYF. Here the CDR3 DNA reads TGCGCCAGCAGCCAAGATCTCGCTAGCGTCACCTACGAGCAGTACTTC.

The V gene is TRBV5-1, the J gene TRBJ2-7; TRBD2 matches 12 bases. This CDR3 has 18 amino acids. From germline, CDR1 is SGHRS and CDR2 YFSETQ. The junction had 13 bases not matched to a gene; V was cut back by 0 bases and J by 6 bases. For the CDR3, the DNA is TGCGCCAGCAGCTTGGTTGGGCTAGCGGGGGGGGCACGGAGCGAGCAGTACTTC. This encodes CASSLVGLAGGARSEQYF.

The V and J genes are TRBV6-6 and TRBJ2-4; D not certain. This CDR3 is built from 16 residues. Germline values: CDR1 MNHNY, CDR2 SVGAGI (reference sequence). Trimming cost V 6 bases and J 0 bases, with 15 bases left between them. CDR3 nucleotide sequence: TGTGCCAGCAGCCCCATCGATAGACTAGCCAAAAACATTCAGTACTTC. Residues: CASSPIDRLAKNIQYF.

CDR3 DNA: TGTGCCAGCAGTTCTTCACAGGGCCCGGGAAACACTGAAGCTTTCTTT. Translated, it gives CASSSSQGPGNTEAFF. The chain employs TRBV27 and TRBJ1-1, with D possibly matching TRBD1 (6 bases). The CDR3 loop spans 16 amino acids. Germline CDR1 reads MNHEY; CDR2 reads SMNVEV (reference sequence). The V gene lost 4 bases and the J gene lost 2 bases, with 17 bases spanning the gap.

The rearrangement links TRBV19 to TRBJ1-2, with a tentative D call TRBD1 (5 bases). V gave up 1 base and J gave up 7 bases, with 16 bases separating them. The CDR3 has 15 amino acids. Germline V gives CDR1 LNHDA, CDR2 SQIVND (reference sequence). The CDR3 loop reads CASSIGVRAFSGYTF. CDR3 DNA sequence: TGTGCCAGTAGTATAGGCGTCAGGGCCTTCAGTGGCTACACCTTC.

The CDR3 loop is CASSQVGRADTEAFF. The CDR3, as DNA: TGCGCCAGCAGCCAAGTGGGCAGGGCGGACACTGAAGCTTTCTTT. The V and J genes are TRBV4-1 and TRBJ1-1; possible D gene TRBD1, 5 bases. V lost 1 base, J lost 3 bases, and 12 bases lay in between. The germline V gene encodes CDR1 MGHRA and CDR2 YSYEKL. The CDR3 totals 15 residues.

This rearrangement joins TRBV11-2 to TRBJ2-3; D is possibly TRBD2 (6 bases). V gave up 2 bases and J gave up 6 bases, with 15 bases separating them. The CDR3 covers 15 residues. Germline values: CDR1 SGHAT, CDR2 FQNNGV. CDR3 region: CASSLMSRDSDTQYF. CDR3 DNA: TGTGCCAGCAGCTTAATGTCGAGGGACTCCGATACGCAGTATTTT.

The chain employs TRBV29-1 and TRBJ2-1, with D possibly being TRBD2 (5 bases). Germline-derived CDR1 and CDR2 are SQVTM and ANQGSEA. V was shortened by 7 bases and J by 0 bases, with 13 bases between the two germline ends. There are 14 residues in the CDR3. CDR3 sequence: CSASSLRSYNEQFF. In DNA form, the CDR3 reads TGCAGCGCATCTAGCCTCCGCTCCTACAATGAGCAGTTCTTC.

The chain couples TRBV7-8 to TRBJ2-3; 7 bases are shared with TRBD2. Germline loops: CDR1 SGHVS, CDR2 FQNEAQ. The CDR3 consists of 14 residues. The trim removed 3 bases at V and 3 bases at J, leaving 3 bases unmatched. The CDR3 is CASSFSGVTDTQYF. CDR3 coding DNA: TGTGCCAGCAGCTTCAGCGGGGTAACAGATACGCAGTATTTT.

The CDR3 coding sequence is TGTGCCAGCAGTGGGGGGGCATACCGGAACGAGCAGTACTTC. Translating it yields CASSGGAYRNEQYF. This rearrangement joins TRBV5-4 to TRBJ2-7; maybe TRBD2 (7 bases). Germline loops: CDR1 SGHNT, CDR2 YYREEE (reference sequence). The CDR3 extends over 14 amino acids. Deletions cut 5 bases from V and 5 bases from J, with 17 bases between.

The chain joins TRBV5-1 to TRBJ2-7; D is perhaps TRBD2 (5 bases). The CDR3 is 15 residues long. Germline CDR1 SGHRS, CDR2 YFSETQ. Trimming stripped 0 bases from V and 2 bases from J, with 12 bases between. CDR3 sequence reads: CASSLDGGSAYEQYF. CDR3 DNA: TGCGCCAGCAGCTTGGATGGCGGGTCGGCCTACGAGCAGTACTTC.

The chain recombines TRBV9 with TRBJ2-7; weak D call: TRBD1 (6 bases). CDR3 length: 13 residues. Looked up from germline, CDR1 is SGDLS and CDR2 is YYNGEE. Trimming removed 4 bases from V and 1 base from J, with 9 bases in between. The CDR3 reads CASSSDSSYEQYF. DNA for the CDR3: TGTGCCAGCAGCTCGGACAGTTCCTACGAGCAGTACTTC. Supplemented by reference TRBV9 and TRBJ2-7, the full variable domain reads DSGVTQTPKHLITATGQRVTLRCSPRSGDLSVYWYQQSLDQGLQFLIQYYNGEERAKGNILERFSAQQFPDLHSELNLSSLELGDSALYFCASSSDSSYEQYFGPGTRLTVT.

The chain links TRBV30 to TRBJ1-4, with D unclear. Germline CDR1 reads GTSNPN; CDR2 reads SVGIG (reference sequence). V lost 5 bases and J 7 bases, leaving 29 bases between the germline ends. The CDR3 consists of 18 residues. The CDR3 reads CAWSHYGAGRIRPEKLFF. DNA for the CDR3: TGTGCCTGGTCCCACTACGGAGCGGGGAGGATTCGCCCTGAAAAACTGTTTTTT.

The chain carries TRBV28 and TRBJ2-7; 10 nucleotides align to TRBD1. Trimming cost V 4 bases and J 3 bases; bases outside gene matches: 6. Germline V gene sequence: CDR1 MDHEN, CDR2 SYDVKM. This CDR3 has 15 residues. CDR3 sequence (DNA): TGTGCCAGCAGTTCGACCGGGACAGGGGTCTACGAGCAGTACTTC. Translation: CASSSTGTGVYEQYF.